This passage covers 23 T cell receptor beta chains from one sample sequenced in a study of radiation and T cells in renal cell carcinoma. Produced via immunoSEQ multiplex PCR; TCRdb's table is partial and in-frame only. The sample includes 120,000 to 150,000 clones, approximately 86% of them seen just once. Time point described: blood 4 weeks post-SBRT, at nephrectomy. Treatment given: 15 Gy SBRT to primary tumor, nephrectomy 4 weeks later. The sequenced sample was blood, obtained from a patient whose treatment included radiotherapy and nephrectomy. The receptors derive from a woman aged 50 to 65 with renal cell carcinoma.

The CDR3 DNA is TGTGCCAGCAGTTCCAGGGACAATTCACCCCTCCACTTT. Encoded protein: CASSSRDNSPLHF. This chain connects TRBV6-5 to TRBJ1-6; perhaps TRBD1 as D (5 bases). This CDR3 spans 13 amino acids. Deletions cut 4 bases from V and 7 bases from J, with 8 bases between. Germline V lookup: CDR1 MNHEY, CDR2 SVGAGI.

The CDR3 DNA reads as TGTGCCAGCAGTTTGGACAGGGGCACCAACGTCCTGACTTTC. This codes for CASSLDRGTNVLTF. The chain couples TRBV6-5 to TRBJ2-6; 9 bases agree with TRBD1. The ends lost 4 bases at V and 8 bases at J; junction bases unmatched: 3. Germline V gene lookup returns CDR1 MNHEY and CDR2 SVGAGI. This CDR3 is built from 14 residues.

This clone is a singleton in its sample. J is TRBJ1-3 and V is TRBV28, with TRBD1 matching over 9 bases. The ends lost 6 bases at V and 11 bases at J; junction bases unmatched: 14. This CDR3 is 15 amino acids long. Germline lookup yields CDR1 MDHEN and CDR2 SYDVKM. In DNA form, the CDR3 reads TGTGCCAGCAGCTCAAAGGGGACAGGGAGCGTGGCCATATATTTT. The encoded protein is CASSSKGTGSVAIYF.

The table lists this clone with a few counts. Written as DNA, the CDR3 is TGCGCCAGCAGTCATTACAGGGGGCACAGTTCACCCCTCCACTTT. It codes for CASSHYRGHSSPLHF. This sequence joins TRBV23-1 and TRBJ1-6; 9 bases match TRBD1. TRBV23-1 is noted as an ORF with a role that remains uncertain. The ends lost 3 bases at V and 9 bases at J; junction bases unmatched: 6. The length of the CDR3 is 15 residues.

The chain employs TRBV5-1 and TRBJ2-7; D is unresolved. CDR3 length: 14 residues. CDR1 SGHRS and CDR2 YFSETQ come from the germline V gene. Trimming stripped 4 bases from V and 9 bases from J, with 20 bases between. For the CDR3, the DNA is TGCGCCAGCAGCCCGGAGACAAGTTCTACGAGGCAGTACTTC. Amino acids: CASSPETSSTRQYF.

This clone turned up a few times. In DNA, the CDR3 is TGTGCCAGTAGTATAGTCGAGGGGTACTATGGCTACACCTTC. Its translation: CASSIVEGYYGYTF. The chain links TRBV19 to TRBJ1-2, with D perhaps TRBD1 (5 bases). CDR1 is LNHDA and CDR2 is SQIVND in the germline V gene (reference sequence). V was clipped by 1 base and J by 3 bases, with 9 bases between them. The CDR3 is 14 amino acids.

The rearrangement links TRBV18 to TRBJ1-4, with 8 bases lining up with TRBD1. CDR3 length equals 16 residues. The germline V gene has CDR1 KGHSH and CDR2 LQKENI. The junction had 10 bases not matched to a gene; V was cut back by 5 bases and J by 5 bases. CDR3 loop: CASSALLQGGNEKLFF. As DNA, the CDR3 is TGTGCCAGCTCAGCACTGTTACAGGGGGGAAATGAAAAACTGTTTTTT.

V and J are TRBV6-5 and TRBJ2-5, with a tentative D call TRBD1 (5 bases). The CDR3 spans 12 residues. Deletions cut 7 bases from V and 5 bases from J, with 11 bases between. Germline CDR1 reads MNHEY; CDR2 reads SVGAGI. CDR3 amino acids: CASKRGTETQYF. Written as DNA, the CDR3 is TGTGCCAGCAAAAGGGGCACGGAGACCCAGTACTTC.

The gene calls are TRBV9 and TRBJ2-3; possibly TRBD1 for D (6 bases). In germline, CDR1 is SGDLS, CDR2 YYNGEE. V was cut by 0 bases and J by 1 base, with 12 bases left in between. The CDR3 loop spans 16 amino acids. The CDR3 sequence is CASSVGGRGRTDTQYF. CDR3 DNA sequence: TGTGCCAGCAGCGTAGGCGGCAGGGGCCGCACAGATACGCAGTATTTT.

The genes are TRBV30 and TRBJ1-2, with 12 bases that match TRBD1. Unmatched junction bases numbered 11, after V lost 5 bases and J lost 4 bases. From germline, CDR1 is GTSNPN and CDR2 SVGIG (reference sequence). The CDR3 has 16 residues. The CDR3, as DNA: TGTGCCTGGGGTGCCCCGGGACAGGGGGCAGGCTATGGCTACACCTTC. Its protein product is CAWGAPGQGAGYGYTF. Based on the CDR3 plus reference TRBV30 and TRBJ1-2, the full variable domain is SQTIHQWPATLVQPVGSPLSLECTVEGTSNPNLYWYRQAAGRGLQLLFYSVGIGQISSEVPQNLSASRPQDRQFILSSKKLLLSDSGFYLCAWGAPGQGAGYGYTFGSGTRLTVV.

This chain links TRBV12-5 with TRBJ1-6; D remains ambiguous. This CDR3 spans 21 amino acids. V lost 0 bases to trimming and J lost 6 bases, with 27 bases between them. CDR1 and CDR2 (germline): LGHNT, FRNRAP. CDR3 in DNA: TGTGCTAGTGGTTTGGTCCCGGCCTTCGCCCCCGACACTCCCTGTAATTCACCCCTCCACTTT. Its translation is CASGLVPAFAPDTPCNSPLHF.

This rearrangement joins TRBV28 to TRBJ1-4, with 8 bases lining up with TRBD1. The CDR3 runs 15 residues. With V trimmed by 5 bases and J by 5 bases, 7 bases remained unmatched. From germline, CDR1 is MDHEN and CDR2 SYDVKM. As DNA, the CDR3 is TGTGCCAGCAGTAAACAGGGGGGTTTCAATGAAAAACTGTTTTTT. This sequence encodes CASSKQGGFNEKLFF.

V is TRBV28 and J is TRBJ1-1, with D unresolved. This CDR3 contains 14 residues. Trimming shortened V by 6 bases and J by 3 bases, and 14 bases separated the two germline ends. Looked up from germline, CDR1 is MDHEN and CDR2 is SYDVKM. This CDR3 is CASSLLTRDTEAFF. The CDR3 coding sequence is TGTGCCAGCAGCCTCCTCACCCGGGACACTGAAGCTTTCTTT.

This chain links TRBV7-8 with TRBJ2-3; no reliable D call. The CDR3 loop spans 14 amino acids. With 5 bases removed from V and 0 bases from J, the gap between germline ends came to 9 bases. Germline CDR1 and CDR2: SGHVS and FQNEAQ. The CDR3 nucleotides are TGTGCCAGCAGCGCCGTACGTAGCACAGATACGCAGTATTTT. Translation: CASSAVRSTDTQYF.

The chain employs TRBV5-6 and TRBJ2-7; a possible D gene is TRBD1 (6 bases). Looked up from germline, CDR1 is SGHDT and CDR2 is YYEEEE. Trimming took 6 bases from V and 2 from J, leaving 12 bases between them. This CDR3 contains 13 residues. For the CDR3, the DNA is TGTGCCAGCAACCTCTCAGGGGCCTACGAGCAGTACTTC. This gives the protein CASNLSGAYEQYF.

Only one count was recorded for this clone. This chain joins TRBV14 and TRBJ1-4; D possibly corresponds to TRBD1 (6 bases). There are 14 residues in the CDR3. CDR1 and CDR2 (germline): SGHDN, FVKESK. Trimming took off 4 bases at V and 8 bases at J, with 14 bases between the two ends. This CDR3 is CASSLATGYEKLFF. CDR3 DNA: TGTGCCAGCAGCCTCGCCACAGGGTACGAAAAACTGTTTTTT.

This clone appeared once. The gene calls are TRBV19 and TRBJ1-6; D might be TRBD1 (6 bases). CDR3 size: 15 residues. The germline V gene has CDR1 LNHDA and CDR2 SQIVND (reference sequence). V was trimmed by 1 base and J by 7 bases, leaving 11 bases between them. The DNA of the CDR3 is TGTGCCAGTAGTATAGGAGGGGGTTCGAATTCACCCCTCCACTTT. It yields the protein CASSIGGGSNSPLHF.

This chain joins TRBV28 and TRBJ2-7; D is uncertain. Trimming took 3 bases from V and 9 from J, leaving 9 bases between them. There are 11 residues in the CDR3. Germline values: CDR1 MDHEN, CDR2 SYDVKM. The CDR3 here is CASSFGVGQYF. The CDR3 nucleotides are TGTGCCAGCAGTTTTGGGGTCGGGCAGTACTTC.

The V gene is TRBV4-1, the J gene TRBJ2-5; the D call may be TRBD1 or TRBD2 (5 bases each). CDR1 is MGHRA and CDR2 is YSYEKL in the germline V gene. CDR3 length: 16 amino acids. The germline V and J ends were trimmed by 8 bases and 7 bases, with 26 bases remaining between them. This CDR3 is CASDSSVRGAPGTQYF. For the CDR3, the DNA is TGCGCCAGCGACTCTTCCGTCCGGGGCGCGCCGGGGACCCAGTACTTC.

The rearrangement links TRBV7-2 to TRBJ1-4, with D maybe TRBD1 (6 bases). The CDR3 loop spans 15 amino acids. Germline CDR1 is SGHTA and CDR2 is FQGNSA. Trimming shortened V by 5 bases and J by 7 bases, and 17 bases separated the two germline ends. CDR3: CASSPHLRGGEKLFF. The DNA for the CDR3 is TGTGCCAGCAGCCCTCATCTGAGGGGGGGTGAAAAACTGTTTTTT. Looking up the rest from reference TRBV7-2 and TRBJ1-4 gives the full variable domain: GAGVSQSPSNKVTEKGKDVELRCDPISGHTALYWYRQSLGQGLEFLIYFQGNSAPDKSGLPSDRFSAERTGGSVSTLTIQRTQQEDSAVYLCASSPHLRGGEKLFFGSGTQLSVL.

V gene TRBV7-2 combines with J gene TRBJ2-1, with D uncertain. Germline CDR1 and CDR2: SGHTA and FQGNSA. The CDR3 contains 12 residues. With 5 bases removed from V and 7 bases from J, the gap between germline ends came to 9 bases. CDR3 residues: CASSVLWNEQFF. Here the CDR3 DNA reads TGTGCCAGCAGCGTTCTATGGAATGAGCAGTTCTTC. Based on the CDR3 plus reference TRBV7-2 and TRBJ2-1, the full variable domain is GAGVSQSPSNKVTEKGKDVELRCDPISGHTALYWYRQSLGQGLEFLIYFQGNSAPDKSGLPSDRFSAERTGGSVSTLTIQRTQQEDSAVYLCASSVLWNEQFFGPGTRLTVL.

This chain connects TRBV9 to TRBJ2-1; a weak D match, TRBD1 (6 bases). The CDR3 loop spans 14 amino acids. The germline V gene encodes CDR1 SGDLS and CDR2 YYNGEE. V was clipped by 3 bases and J by 3 bases, with 10 bases between them. The DNA for the CDR3 is TGTGCCAGCAGCGCCGAGACAGGCTACAATGAGCAGTTCTTC. This translates into CASSAETGYNEQFF.

This chain connects TRBV5-1 to TRBJ2-5, with D possibly TRBD2 on 6 matching bases. V dropped 5 bases and J dropped 4 bases, with 12 bases sitting between them. The CDR3 is made up of 13 amino acids. Germline values: CDR1 SGHRS, CDR2 YFSETQ. The CDR3 DNA follows: TGCGCCAGCAGTTCCGGGGGTGGAGAGACCCAGTACTTC. The encoded protein is CASSSGGGETQYF.